This TCR beta chain was sequenced in a study of cytomegalovirus exposure and HLA in healthy donors. Study-level background: Ancestry clustering placed roughly 86% of several hundred genotyped donors in the Caucasian-associated cluster. Broader study findings: Follow-up analysis later connected one missense variant in DCLRE1C with trimming of TCR beta V- and J-genes. Per a prior analysis, the majority of TCR beta V segments were productive roughly 90% or roughly 30% of the time. Relative to the approximately 700-donor mean, N-insertions were reportedly fewer in an Asian-associated ancestry cluster in a later analysis.

Germline V lookup: CDR1 SGDLS, CDR2 YYNGEE. The CDR3 runs 13 residues. The trim removed 3 bases at V and 9 bases at J, leaving 6 bases unmatched. 60 Vbeta and 13 Jbeta primers were used in PCR. Some clones are missing from TCRdb's copy, which holds only in-frame ones; the method was immunoSEQ multiplex PCR. The sample contains around 120,000 clones, around 70% of which appear only once. Concerning this clone: What it recognizes is unknown.

The TCR sequence derives from a man between 25 and 39 years old in good health and CMV-seropositive. The chain has TRBV9 and TRBJ2-1, with TRBD2 matching 7 bases. Sequenced material: PBMCs. The CDR3 loop reads CASSAGGVGEQFF. CDR3 DNA sequence: TGTGCCAGCAGCGCTGGGGGGGTGGGTGAGCAGTTCTTC.